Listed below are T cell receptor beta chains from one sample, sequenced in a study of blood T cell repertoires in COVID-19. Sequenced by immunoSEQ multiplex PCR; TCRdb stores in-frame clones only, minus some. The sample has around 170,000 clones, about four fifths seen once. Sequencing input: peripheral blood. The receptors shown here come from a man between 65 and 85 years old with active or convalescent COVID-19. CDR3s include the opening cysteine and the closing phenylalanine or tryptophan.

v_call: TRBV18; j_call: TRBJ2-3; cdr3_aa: CASSPAGGRADTQYF
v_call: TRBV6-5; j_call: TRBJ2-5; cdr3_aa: CASGKGLVQETQYF
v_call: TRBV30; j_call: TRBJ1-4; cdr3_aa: CAWSTEGEKLFF
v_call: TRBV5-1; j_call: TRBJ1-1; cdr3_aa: CASSFSYDRNTEAFF
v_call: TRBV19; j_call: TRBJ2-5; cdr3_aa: CASSRVGDLGAQYF
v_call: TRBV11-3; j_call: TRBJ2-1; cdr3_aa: CASSVGPGQGDNEQFF
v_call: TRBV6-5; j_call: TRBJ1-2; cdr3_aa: CASSYLNRQGSYGYTF
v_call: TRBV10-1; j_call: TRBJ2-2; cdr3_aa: CAALGQGEDGELFF
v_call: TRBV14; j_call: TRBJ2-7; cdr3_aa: CASSQESEQYF
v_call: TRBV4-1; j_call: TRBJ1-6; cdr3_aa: CASSQDLRGQGGSPLHF
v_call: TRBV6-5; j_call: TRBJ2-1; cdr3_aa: CASSLGGPGYNEQFF
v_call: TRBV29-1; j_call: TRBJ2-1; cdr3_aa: CSATKETARQFF
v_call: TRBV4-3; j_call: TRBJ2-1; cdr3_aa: CASSQDIPLRGGYNEQFF
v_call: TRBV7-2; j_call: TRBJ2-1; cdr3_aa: CASSPGTRYNEQFF
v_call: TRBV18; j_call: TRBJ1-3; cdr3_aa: CASSPPIGVTGNTIYF
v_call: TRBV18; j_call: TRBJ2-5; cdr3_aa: CASSPQGEGETQYF
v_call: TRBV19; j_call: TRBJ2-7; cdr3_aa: CASIQGDRSYEQYF
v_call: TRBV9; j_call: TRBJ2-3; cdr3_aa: CASSVGLAGGPDTQYF
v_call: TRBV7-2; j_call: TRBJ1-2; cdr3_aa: CASSLVYGGARDGYTF
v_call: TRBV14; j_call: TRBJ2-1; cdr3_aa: CASSQASGGFNEQFF
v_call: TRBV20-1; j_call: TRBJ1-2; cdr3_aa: CSASARHGGYTF
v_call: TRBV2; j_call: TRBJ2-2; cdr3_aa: CASRGTVNTGELFF
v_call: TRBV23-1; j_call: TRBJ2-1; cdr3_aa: CASSQRQCETSGRTSSYNEQFF
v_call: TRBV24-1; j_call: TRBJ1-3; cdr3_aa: CAPGLGQGASTGNTIYF
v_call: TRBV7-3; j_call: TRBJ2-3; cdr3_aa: CASSPLGVAPTDTQYF
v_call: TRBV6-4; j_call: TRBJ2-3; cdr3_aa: CATDSGRAGDTQYF
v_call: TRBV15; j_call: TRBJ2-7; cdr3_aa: CATSRDPPAGRYEQYF
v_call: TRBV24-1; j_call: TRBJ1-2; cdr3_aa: CATSGPGQSYGYTF
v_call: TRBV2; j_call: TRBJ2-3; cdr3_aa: CASSEAGTHTQYF
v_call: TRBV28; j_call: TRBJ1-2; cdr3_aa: CATRQGRYGYTF
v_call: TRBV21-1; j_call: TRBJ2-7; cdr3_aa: CASRGDRAYEQYF
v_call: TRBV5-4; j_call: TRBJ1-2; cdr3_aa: CASSQTGPVGYGYTF
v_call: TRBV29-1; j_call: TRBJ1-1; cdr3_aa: CSVDRGYGTEAFF
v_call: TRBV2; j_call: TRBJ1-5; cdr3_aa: CASNPQLNQPQHF
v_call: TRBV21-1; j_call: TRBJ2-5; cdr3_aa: CASSKAPIGPTQYF
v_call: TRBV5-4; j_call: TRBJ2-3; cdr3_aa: CASSFSELLTDTQYF
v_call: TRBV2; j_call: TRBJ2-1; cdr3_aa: CASSGEAGAPGGNEQFF
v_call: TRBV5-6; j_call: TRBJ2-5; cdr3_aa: CASSLLGREETQYF
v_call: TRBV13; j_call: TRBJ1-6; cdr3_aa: CASRIGGGSPLHF
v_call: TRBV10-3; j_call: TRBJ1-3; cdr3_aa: CAIGYGANSGNTIYF
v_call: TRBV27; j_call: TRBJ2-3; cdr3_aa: CASSPHRGNVPDTQYF
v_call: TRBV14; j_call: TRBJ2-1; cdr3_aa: CASSQPGQVVYNEQFF
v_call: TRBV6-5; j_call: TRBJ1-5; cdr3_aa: CASSYSYRVGQPQHF
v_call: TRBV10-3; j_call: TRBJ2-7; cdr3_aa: CAISSSTGTGKVYEQYF
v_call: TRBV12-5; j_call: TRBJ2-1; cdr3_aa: CASGPVRDYSYNEQFF
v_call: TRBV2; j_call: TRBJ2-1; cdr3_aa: CASTMLAGGLRSFYNEQFF
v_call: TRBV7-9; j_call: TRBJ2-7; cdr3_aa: CASSHPRKEGGYEQYF
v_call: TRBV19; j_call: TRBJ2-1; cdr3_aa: CASSLQAGVDEQFF
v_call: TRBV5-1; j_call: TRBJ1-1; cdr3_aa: CASSLDTFGAGTEAFF
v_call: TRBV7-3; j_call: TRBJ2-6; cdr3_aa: CASSSRSGANVLTF
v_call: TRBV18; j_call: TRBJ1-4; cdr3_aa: CASSPHQGINEKLFF
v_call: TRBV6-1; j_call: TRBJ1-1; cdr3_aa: CASSEREGRAAFF
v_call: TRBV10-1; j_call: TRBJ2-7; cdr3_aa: CASSSGTGINEQYF
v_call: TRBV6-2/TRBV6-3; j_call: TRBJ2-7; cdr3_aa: CASSLSGGVYSYEQYF
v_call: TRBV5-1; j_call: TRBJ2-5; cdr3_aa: CASSFSVTIQETQYF
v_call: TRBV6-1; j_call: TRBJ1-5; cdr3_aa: CASSRQGNQPQHF
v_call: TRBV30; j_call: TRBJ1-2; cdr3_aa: CAWSLSGYGYTF
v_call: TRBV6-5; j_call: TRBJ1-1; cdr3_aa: CASRTVTEAFF
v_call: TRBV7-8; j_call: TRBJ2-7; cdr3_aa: CASSLRQGFGDEQYF
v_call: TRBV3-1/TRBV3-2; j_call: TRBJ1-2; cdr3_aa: CASSQVPGYNYGYTF